The 32 T cell receptor beta chains below come from one sample, sequenced in a study of CD8+CD57+ T cells in acquired aplastic anemia. Investigators profiled TCR beta VDJ and CDR3 from genomic DNA template. Each CDR3 protein gets one entry after TCRdb re-called the reads with MiXCR. The sample holds about 260,000 distinct CDR3 sequences, approximately 80% seen once. Sequenced patients had shown CD8+CD57+ cell expansion by flow cytometry. Sequenced material: sorted CD4+, CD8+, or CD8+CD57+ T cells (not recorded which) from PBMCs. The receptors come from a human donor with aplastic anemia.

V usage is TRBV7-8 and J usage is TRBJ2-1, with D possibly being TRBD2 (5 bases). Per germline, CDR1 SGHVS and CDR2 FQNEAQ. V was shortened by 3 bases and J by 13 bases, with 25 bases between the two germline ends. This CDR3 region has 16 residues. The CDR3 DNA sequence: TGTGCCAGCAGCTTTCAGAGAAGCGGCGGTACGCAGTATCAGTTCTTC. It codes for CASSFQRSGGTQYQFF.

This clonotype was counted only a few times. A junction boundary mismatches the germline segment, possibly from a read error. The chain recombines TRBV7-8 with TRBJ1-1; D is uncertain. The CDR3 consists of 15 residues. Germline-derived CDR1 and CDR2 are SGHVS and FQNEAQ. For the CDR3, the DNA is TGTGCCAGCAGCTTAGAGGGAGGAGCCGATACTGAGGCTTTCTTT. The encoded protein is CASSLEGGADTEAFF.

The chain links TRBV13 to TRBJ2-4; TRBD2 matches at 7 bases. Germline CDR1 reads PRHDT; CDR2 reads FYEKMQ (reference sequence). The CDR3 has 16 residues. The V gene end was trimmed by 0 bases and the J gene end by 7 bases; junction bases not matched to a gene: 9. The CDR3 DNA sequence: TGTGCCAGCAGCTTAGGCTGGGGAGGGGCTGGGAACATTCAGTACTTC. Protein product: CASSLGWGGAGNIQYF.

The gene calls are TRBV7-3 and TRBJ2-3; 12 bases fit TRBD2. The CDR3 consists of 19 residues. The trim removed 0 bases at V and 0 bases at J, leaving 7 bases unmatched. CDR1 is SGHTA and CDR2 is FQGTGA in the germline V gene. Here the CDR3 reads CASSLTASGGASSTDTQYF. CDR3 DNA: TGTGCCAGCAGCTTAACCGCTAGCGGGGGGGCTTCTAGCACAGATACGCAGTATTTT. The complete variable domain, with remaining parts taken from reference TRBV7-3 and TRBJ2-3, reads GAGVSQTPSNKVTEKGKYVELRCDPISGHTALYWYRQSLGQGPEFLIYFQGTGAADDSGLPNDRFFAVRPEGSVSTLKIQRTERGDSAVYLCASSLTASGGASSTDTQYFGPGTRLTVL.

This clonotype was detected ten times or more. The V call is TRBV6-1, the J call TRBJ2-1; TRBD1 is a possible D gene (5 bases). Germline loops: CDR1 MNHNS, CDR2 SASEGT. The CDR3 is 13 amino acids. The V end was cut by 5 bases, the J end by 4 bases, with 9 bases between. The CDR3 coding sequence is TGTGCCAGCAGTTTCAGGGAATACAATGAGCAGTTCTTC. Protein: CASSFREYNEQFF.

Notes on this clonotype: A read error is likely, as this CDR3 ends without the conserved phenylalanine or tryptophan. The limits of the CDR3 on the DNA are not certain, so only TCRdb's listed CDR3 is given. The V gene is TRBV10-1, the J gene TRBJ2-7; the table's D gene call, TRBD1, was not cross checked with the DNA. Germline V gene sequence: CDR1 WNHNN, CDR2 SYGVQD (reference sequence). 14 amino acids form the CDR3, both terminal residues included. CDR3 protein: CASSYVQGNYDKYL.

V is TRBV5-1 and J is TRBJ2-3, with TRBD1 as a possible D gene (6 bases). V was clipped by 0 bases and J by 7 bases, with 12 bases between them. This CDR3 region has 14 residues. Germline V lookup: CDR1 SGHRS, CDR2 YFSETQ. CDR3: CASSLGRGSNTQYF. The CDR3 nucleotides are TGCGCCAGCAGCTTGGGAAGGGGGTCCAATACGCAGTATTTT.

The count of this clonotype is one. This chain uses TRBV25-1 with TRBJ1-2; 11 bases fit TRBD1. V lost 5 bases and J lost 2; bases outside the gene matches: 10. CDR1 and CDR2 from the germline V gene are MGHDK and SYGVNS. The CDR3 runs to 17 residues. The CDR3 DNA sequence: TGTGCCAGCAGTCCCGCGGTTGGGGACAGGGGGAACTATGGCTACACCTTC. It yields the protein CASSPAVGDRGNYGYTF.

At least ten counts were recorded for this clonotype. The V call is TRBV7-8, the J call TRBJ1-1, with TRBD1 matching 7 bases. This CDR3 is 15 amino acids long. Germline V gene data show CDR1 as SGHVS and CDR2 as FQNEAQ. V lost 3 bases to trimming and J lost 14 bases; unmatched junction nucleotides: 18. The CDR3, as DNA: TGTGCCAGCAGCTTTGATCCAGCCGGGACAGCCCTTTCCTTCTTT. Its translation: CASSFDPAGTALSFF.

The chain recombines TRBV20-1 with TRBJ2-5, with 8 bases identical to TRBD2. The CDR3 runs 14 residues. J lost 5 bases, V lost 4 bases, and 9 bases had no gene match. Germline loops: CDR1 DFQATT, CDR2 SNEGSKA (reference sequence). CDR3 nucleotide sequence: TGCAGTGCTACCCTCGGGGGGGCCTTTGAGACCCAGTACTTC. The encoded protein is CSATLGGAFETQYF.

Turning to this clonotype: A read error may produce the germline difference seen at one junction end. This chain uses TRBV15 with TRBJ2-4; a weak D match, TRBD2 (6 bases). From germline, CDR1 is LNHNV and CDR2 YYDKDF (reference sequence). This CDR3 spans 14 amino acids. CDR3 coding DNA: TGTGCCAGCAGCCCCGGGGGTGCGGGGAACATTCAGTACTTC. Encoded protein: CASSPGGAGNIQYF.

Details on this clonotype: The CDR3 carries no conserved terminal phenylalanine or tryptophan, so it likely arises from a read error. It is unclear where the CDR3 begins or ends on the DNA, so no DNA is shown, and the CDR3 is as TCRdb lists it. The chain couples TRBV9 to TRBJ2-1. The CDR3 spans 13 residues, counting both ends. Germline CDR1 reads SGDLS; CDR2 reads YYNGEE. CDR3 sequence: CASSVGCQSTHTL.

This clonotype appeared a few times. V and J are TRBV10-3 and TRBJ2-3; possibly TRBD2 for D (6 bases). From germline, CDR1 is ENHRY and CDR2 SYGVKD. The CDR3 contains 16 residues. V lost 0 bases, J lost 6 bases, and 16 bases lay in between. The CDR3: CAISESEEGQGDTQYF. CDR3 in DNA: TGTGCCATCAGTGAGTCGGAGGAGGGCCAAGGGGATACGCAGTATTTT.

The rearrangement uses TRBV19 and TRBJ2-1, with D tentatively TRBD2 (5 bases). The CDR3 has 15 amino acids. Deletions cut 2 bases from V and 2 bases from J, with 10 bases between. Germline V lookup: CDR1 LNHDA, CDR2 SQIVND (reference sequence). DNA of the CDR3: TGTGCCAGTAGTATAACGAGCGGTACCTACAATGAGCAGTTCTTC. Translation gives CASSITSGTYNEQFF.

This clonotype was counted at least ten times. V is TRBV11-2 and J is TRBJ2-5, with TRBD2 matching 8 bases. With 1 base clipped from V and 4 bases from J, the junction kept 5 bases outside the gene matches. The germline gives CDR1 SGHAT, CDR2 FQNNGV. This CDR3 has 15 residues. CDR3 nucleotide sequence: TGTGCCAGCAGCTTAGGGTTAGCGGGACTAGAGACCCAGTACTTC. Translating it yields CASSLGLAGLETQYF.

This sequence joins TRBV7-8 and TRBJ2-7; D may correspond to TRBD1 or TRBD2 (5 bases each). Germline loops: CDR1 SGHVS, CDR2 FQNEAQ. The V gene lost 3 bases and the J gene lost 12 bases, with 33 bases spanning the gap. This CDR3 is built from 18 residues. The CDR3 here is CASSFHPDGTALSYDRYV. CDR3 bases: TGTGCCAGCAGCTTTCATCCAGACGGGACCGCCCTTTCCTACGATCGGTACGTC.

The V gene is TRBV7-9, the J gene TRBJ2-7; 10 nucleotides line up with TRBD2. The CDR3 covers 18 residues. Looked up from germline, CDR1 is SEHNR and CDR2 is FQNEAQ (reference sequence). Trimming took 3 bases from V and 3 from J; bases not matched to a gene: 14. The CDR3 DNA reads TGTGCCAGCAGCTTTCAAAGAAGCGGGGGGGGCCATGACTACGAGCAGTACGTC. The encoded protein is CASSFQRSGGGHDYEQYV.

This clonotype has just one count. The V and J genes are TRBV9 and TRBJ2-1; D gene ambiguous. V was pared by 5 bases and J by 10 bases, with 16 bases between. This CDR3 contains 13 residues. Germline CDR1 and CDR2: SGDLS and YYNGEE. CDR3 DNA: TGTGCCAGCAGTGAAGGGTCAGTCAAGGAGCAGTTCTTC. This encodes CASSEGSVKEQFF.

The CDR3 DNA sequence: TGTGCCAGCAGCTTAGATTTAAATAGGCAGTCTTTTGCTTTCTTT. Its protein product is CASSLDLNRQSFAFF. The chain joins TRBV9 to TRBJ1-1; D is unresolved. The CDR3 has 15 residues. Trimming removed 4 bases from V and 11 bases from J, with 24 bases in between. Germline CDR1 and CDR2: SGDLS and YYNGEE.

Points on this clonotype: The CDR3 carries no conserved terminal phenylalanine or tryptophan, so it likely arises from a read error. The DNA is omitted, as the CDR3 cannot be located on it reliably, and the CDR3 follows TCRdb's listing. The rearrangement joins TRBV2 to TRBJ2-1; TRBD1, the table's D call, lacks a check against the DNA. The CDR3 has 16 amino acids, counting both end residues. CDR1 is SNHLY, CDR2 FYNNEI, per germline. CDR3 loop: CASSYLTPGGCVLENA.

This clonotype has more than one count but fewer than ten. V gene TRBV7-2 combines with J gene TRBJ2-5, with D maybe TRBD2 (5 bases). Germline CDR1 is SGHTA and CDR2 is FQGNSA. With 6 bases removed from V and 4 bases from J, the gap between germline ends came to 12 bases. CDR3 length: 13 residues. This CDR3 reads CASRSPSRETQYF. Written as DNA, the CDR3 is TGTGCCAGCAGGTCTCCTAGCCGAGAGACCCAGTACTTC.

In this sample, this clonotype turned up once. The J gene is TRBJ1-5, the V gene TRBV9; no clear D gene. The germline CDR1 and CDR2 sequences are SGDLS and YYNGEE. This CDR3 is built from 14 residues. Trimming took off 5 bases at V and 10 bases at J, with 19 bases between the two ends. CDR3 protein: CASSAAYSSQPQHF. For the CDR3, the DNA is TGTGCCAGCAGTGCGGCGTATAGCAGTCAACCCCAGCATTTT.

This clonotype was detected only a few times. V is TRBV19 and J is TRBJ1-1; TRBD1 matches 7 bases. The germline V gene has CDR1 LNHDA and CDR2 SQIVND (reference sequence). The CDR3 runs 14 residues. V was pared by 5 bases and J by 5 bases, with 8 bases of the junction left unmatched. This chain's CDR3 is CASSGTEGWTEAFF. In DNA form, the CDR3 reads TGTGCCAGTAGTGGGACAGAGGGCTGGACTGAAGCTTTCTTT.

Worth noting for this clonotype: One end of the junction is discordant with germline, which a read error may explain. This rearrangement joins TRBV7-9 to TRBJ1-1; TRBD1 might be the D (6 bases). Per germline, CDR1 SEHNR and CDR2 FQNEAQ (reference sequence). The CDR3 consists of 15 residues. The CDR3 loop reads CASSLEITGNTEAFF. The CDR3 coding sequence is TGTGCCAGCAGCTTAGAAATAACAGGGAACACCGAAGCTTTCTTT.

The rearrangement joins TRBV9 to TRBJ2-5; possibly TRBD1 or TRBD2 for D (6 bases each). CDR1 and CDR2 (germline): SGDLS, YYNGEE. Trimming cost V 2 bases and J 9 bases, with 20 bases left between them. The CDR3 contains 15 residues. The CDR3 is CASSVRGTWGAPQYF. In DNA, the CDR3 is TGTGCCAGCAGCGTTAGGGGGACTTGGGGAGCGCCCCAGTACTTC.

About this clonotype itself: A read error may produce the germline difference seen at one junction end. V usage is TRBV2 and J usage is TRBJ2-3; D is possibly TRBD2 (7 bases). There are 13 residues in the CDR3. Germline V gives CDR1 SNHLY, CDR2 FYNNEI. The CDR3 loop is CASSYGGPDTQAF. CDR3 bases: TGTGCCAGCAGCTACGGGGGGCCAGATACTCAAGCTTTT.

The chain recombines TRBV7-9 with TRBJ2-1; tentatively, D is TRBD2 (7 bases). This CDR3 is 16 amino acids long. CDR1 and CDR2 (germline): SEHNR, FQNEAQ (reference sequence). V shed 1 base and J shed 13 bases, with 23 bases lying between them. CDR3 nucleotide sequence: TGTGCCAGCAGCTTAGTACCCGGGGGGCTGTGCGATGGACAGTTCTTC. Translated, it gives CASSLVPGGLCDGQFF.

Comment on this clonotype: An end of the junction differs from the germline gene, which may be a read error. This chain joins TRBV5-1 and TRBJ2-5; D remains ambiguous. Germline CDR1 SGHRS, CDR2 YFSETQ. This CDR3 has 14 amino acids. This CDR3 is CATSSGTRRETQYF. The CDR3 nucleotides read TGCGCCACCAGCTCGGGCACCAGGCGGGAGACCCAGTACTTC.

Turning to this clonotype: One end of the junction fails to match germline, which may point to a read error. This chain connects TRBV9 to TRBJ2-5, with D perhaps matching TRBD1 or TRBD2 (6 bases each). Germline CDR1 and CDR2: SGDLS and YYNGEE. The CDR3 covers 14 residues. The CDR3 DNA reads TGTGCCAGCAGCCCCAGGACGGGGCGGGACAATGAGCACTTC. Translated, it gives CASSPRTGRDNEHF.

The V call is TRBV7-8, the J call TRBJ2-7; no definite D call. V lost 3 bases and J lost 2, with 11 bases in between. Looked up from germline, CDR1 is SGHVS and CDR2 is FQNEAQ. CDR3 length: 14 amino acids. CDR3 loop: CASSFAGSPYEQYF. In DNA form, the CDR3 reads TGTGCCAGCAGCTTCGCCGGAAGCCCCTACGAGCAGTACTTC.

A word on this clonotype: No conserved phenylalanine or tryptophan is present at the end of the CDR3, so a read error is the likely explanation. Because the CDR3's place on the DNA is in doubt, the DNA is left out and the CDR3 is given as listed by TCRdb. This chain joins TRBV7-9 and TRBJ1-5. Germline-derived CDR1 and CDR2 are SEHNR and FQNEAQ (reference sequence). The length of the CDR3 is 13 amino acids, counting both ends. The CDR3 spells CASSLSAEQFFRP.

The chain links TRBV12-3 or TRBV12-4 to TRBJ2-5; 9 bases match TRBD2. J lost 5 bases, V lost 5 bases, and 6 bases had no gene match. There are 14 residues in the CDR3. The CDR3 sequence: CASSRAGGGETQYF. The DNA for the CDR3 is TGTGCCAGCAGTCGAGCGGGGGGAGGCGAGACCCAGTACTTC.